This T cell receptor (beta chain) is from a study of STAT5B mutations in CD4+ large granular lymphocyte leukemia. With respect to this clone: The antigen is undetermined.

General study points: Main leukemic clonotypes were patient-specific, but 20% to 25% appeared at low frequency elsewhere.

The germline CDR1 and CDR2 sequences are MGHRA and YSYEKL. J gave up 4 bases and V 4 bases, and 10 bases lay outside the gene matches. This CDR3 region has 16 residues. Sequencing was at survey level. Using immunoSEQ multiplex PCR, the repertoire was profiled, and TCRdb retains in-frame clones only, with some absent. In the table there are 35,000 to 45,000 clones, roughly 85% of which are singletons. The chain combines TRBV4-1 with TRBJ1-1, with 9 bases identical to TRBD1. Input material: CD4+ T cells from blood buffy coats. The TCR originated in a human donor in good health. CDR3 bases: TGCGCCAGCAGCCGGGCCGGACAGGGGTTGAGCACTGAAGCTTTCTTT. Its protein is CASSRAGQGLSTEAFF.